Listed below are T cell receptor beta chains from one sample, sequenced in a study of T cell repertoires in cytomegalovirus infection. MiXCR was run by TCRdb on the reads, yielding one entry per CDR3 protein. The sample includes approximately 750,000 distinct CDR3 sequences, about a third of them seen just once. The material sequenced was PBMCs. These TCRs come from a human donor in good health (CMV status not recorded). Some clones in this sample may be carry-over from other donors' samples. CDR3s include the opening cysteine and the closing phenylalanine or tryptophan. Fields, in order: V gene, D gene, clone size, J gene, CDR3 protein, CDR3 DNA. D genes are given only for firm matches. Only some rows state a clone size, as once, few, many or a class for expanded clones.

>TRBV4-1|NA|few|TRBJ1-2
CASSPGTLRSGYTF
TGCGCCAGCAGCCCTGGGACGTTAAGGAGCGGCTACACCTTC
>TRBV28|NA|few|TRBJ2-7
CASSWPSRGEQYF
TGTGCCAGCAGTTGGCCTAGTCGGGGCGAGCAGTACTTC
>TRBV27|TRBD1|NA|TRBJ1-1
CASSPRDRASEMNTEAFF
TGTGCCAGCAGTCCCAGGGACAGGGCGTCCGAGATGAACACTGAAGCTTTCTTT
>TRBV6-2/TRBV6-3|TRBD1|few|TRBJ2-5
CASSYRGTVQETQYF
TGTGCCAGCAGTTATCGTGGGACAGTCCAAGAGACCCAGTACTTC
>TRBV2|NA|few|TRBJ2-6
CASEISPSGANVLTF
TGTGCCAGCGAGATCAGCCCCTCTGGGGCCAACGTCCTGACTTTC
>TRBV6-1|NA|few|TRBJ2-1
CASTSPRRSNEQFF
TGTGCCAGCACCTCGCCAAGGAGATCCAATGAGCAGTTCTTC
>TRBV7-7|TRBD1|NA|TRBJ2-7
CASNNEKLLGQPYEQYF
TGTGCTAGCAACAATGAAAAGCTGCTGGGACAGCCCTACGAGCAGTACTTC
>TRBV7-6|TRBD1|few|TRBJ2-7
CASSVDRTWMREQYF
TGTGCCAGCAGTGTGGACAGGACGTGGATGAGGGAGCAGTACTTC
>TRBV6-5|NA|few|TRBJ2-7
CASRDIYYEQYF
TGTGCCAGCAGGGACATTTACTACGAGCAGTACTTC
>TRBV3-1|NA|NA|TRBJ2-4
CASSPRGDSKNIQYF
TGTGCCAGCAGCCCTAGGGGTGACTCCAAAAACATTCAGTACTTC
>TRBV12-3/TRBV12-4|NA|NA|TRBJ2-6
CASSLSRASSGANVLTF
TGTGCCAGCAGTTTATCCAGGGCCAGCTCTGGGGCCAACGTCCTGACTTTC
>TRBV18|NA|NA|TRBJ1-1
CASSLNGTPQRSANTEAFF
TGTGCCAGCTCACTGAACGGGACACCACAGCGTAGTGCCAACACTGAAGCTTTCTTT
>TRBV12-3/TRBV12-4|NA|NA|TRBJ1-4
CASSFPGLGEKLFF
TGTGCCAGCAGTTTCCCAGGGTTGGGTGAAAAACTGTTTTTT
>TRBV20-1|NA|NA|TRBJ2-3
CSAPRGAGGDTQYF
TGCAGTGCCCCTAGGGGGGCCGGGGGGGATACGCAGTATTTT
>TRBV28|TRBD1|NA|TRBJ2-6
CAALGPDRGPSGANVLTF
TGTGCCGCCTTGGGCCCTGACAGGGGCCCCTCTGGGGCCAACGTCCTGACTTTC
>TRBV28|NA|many|TRBJ2-5
CASSDQETQYF
TGTGCCAGCAGTGACCAAGAGACCCAGTACTTC
>TRBV28|NA|many|TRBJ2-7
CASSIRGHEQYF
TGTGCCAGCAGTATAAGGGGCCACGAGCAGTACTTC
>TRBV7-3|NA|NA|TRBJ2-7
CASSLQVQTYEQYF
TGTGCCAGCAGCTTACAAGTCCAAACCTACGAGCAGTACTTC
>TRBV20-1|NA|NA|TRBJ1-2
CSAVDSGYGYTF
TGCAGTGCCGTGGACAGTGGCTATGGCTACACCTTC
>TRBV28|NA|NA|TRBJ2-7
CASSSRDWDFVQYF
TGTGCCAGCAGTTCCCGGGACTGGGACTTCGTGCAGTACTTC
>TRBV25-1|TRBD2|few|TRBJ2-5
CASSRAGEGTQYF
TGTGCCAGCAGCCGAGCGGGGGAGGGGACCCAGTACTTC
>TRBV29-1|TRBD1|NA|TRBJ2-1
CSDVGAGTGSYNEQFF
TGCAGCGATGTGGGGGCCGGGACAGGCTCCTACAATGAGCAGTTCTTC
>TRBV20-1|TRBD2|NA|TRBJ2-7
CSASQTSGVSEQYF
TGCAGTGCTAGCCAGACTAGCGGGGTTTCGGAGCAGTACTTC
>TRBV6-2/TRBV6-3|NA|few|TRBJ1-5
CASSYDSRKDRWNQPQHF
TGTGCCAGCAGTTACGACAGTCGGAAGGACAGATGGAATCAGCCCCAGCATTTT
>TRBV19|NA|few|TRBJ1-5
CASSDWGSSHQPQHF
TGTGCCAGTAGTGATTGGGGCAGCTCCCATCAGCCCCAGCATTTT
>TRBV29-1|NA|NA|TRBJ2-1
CSVEALVRNEQFF
TGCAGCGTTGAAGCCCTCGTTAGGAATGAGCAGTTCTTC
>TRBV7-9|TRBD1|few|TRBJ2-7
CASSTRQGVRYEQYF
TGTGCCAGCAGCACGAGACAGGGGGTTAGGTACGAGCAGTACTTC
>TRBV5-4|NA|NA|TRBJ2-7
CASSLARGAAGEQYF
TGTGCCAGCAGCTTGGCCAGGGGGGCAGCCGGCGAGCAGTACTTC
>TRBV5-5|NA|NA|TRBJ1-1
CASSLSGSKGTEAFF
TGTGCCAGCAGCTTGTCTGGGAGTAAGGGTACTGAAGCTTTCTTT
>TRBV25-1|TRBD1|NA|TRBJ2-2
CASTRPGTVTGELFF
TGTGCCAGCACCAGACCGGGGACAGTCACCGGGGAGCTGTTTTTT
>TRBV12-3/TRBV12-4|TRBD2|NA|TRBJ2-3
CASSSSGTSGGYRTQYF
TGTGCCAGCAGTTCGTCCGGGACTAGCGGGGGGTACCGGACGCAGTATTTT
>TRBV6-1|TRBD2|NA|TRBJ2-7
CASSEIGLAGYLYF
TGTGCCAGCAGTGAAATCGGGCTAGCGGGATATCTGTACTTC
>TRBV7-2|TRBD1|many|TRBJ2-3
CASSLQGVADTQYF
TGTGCCAGCAGCCTACAGGGGGTTGCAGATACGCAGTATTTT
>TRBV15|NA|NA|TRBJ2-7
CATSPGGAVKSYEQYF
TGTGCCACCAGCCCAGGGGGGGCAGTCAAATCCTACGAGCAGTACTTC
>TRBV19|NA|NA|TRBJ2-2
CASSIEGRTGELFF
TGTGCCAGTAGTATAGAGGGAAGGACCGGGGAGCTGTTTTTT
>TRBV28|NA|NA|TRBJ2-3
CASALGLGQYF
TGTGCCAGCGCCCTCGGACTGGGGCAGTATTTT
>TRBV2|TRBD1|NA|TRBJ1-4
CASSHPRQGKEKLFF
TGTGCCAGCAGTCACCCTAGACAGGGAAAGGAAAAACTGTTTTTT
>TRBV10-3|NA|NA|TRBJ1-2
CAISESWVRTDPNYGYTF
TGTGCCATCAGTGAGTCGTGGGTGAGGACAGACCCTAACTATGGCTACACCTTC
>TRBV7-2|TRBD1|many|TRBJ1-4
CASSLVWQGARRDEKLFF
TGTGCCAGCAGCTTAGTTTGGCAGGGGGCTAGAAGGGATGAAAAACTGTTTTTT
>TRBV12-3/TRBV12-4|NA|NA|TRBJ2-3
CASSFLSDTQYF
TGTGCCAGCAGTTTTCTGTCCGATACGCAGTATTTT
>TRBV6-6|TRBD2|NA|TRBJ2-2
CASRRGREKRESERTGELFF
TGTGCCAGCAGAAGAGGCAGGGAGAAGCGGGAGTCTGAGAGGACCGGGGAGCTGTTTTTT
>TRBV27|NA|NA|TRBJ1-6
CASSLKSETFNSPLHF
TGTGCCAGCAGTTTAAAGTCCGAAACCTTCAATTCACCCCTCCACTTT
>TRBV7-2|NA|many|TRBJ1-2
CASSLGGGGPRYGYTF
TGTGCCAGCAGCTTAGGGGGAGGAGGACCCCGGTATGGCTACACCTTC
>TRBV7-2|TRBD2|NA|TRBJ2-7
CASSRRGSSGIREQYF
TGTGCCAGCAGCCGCCGGGGGAGTAGCGGGATTCGGGAGCAGTACTTC